The 27 T cell receptor beta chains listed next were all sequenced from one sample in a study of CD8+ T cells in alopecia areata. Lesional scalp punch biopsies and peripheral blood came from alopecia areata patients. Investigators isolated RNA and reverse transcribed it into cDNA to act as the sequencing template. The protocol was immunoSEQ multiplex PCR, while the TCRdb copy is restricted to in-frame clones and leaves out a portion. This table holds 20,000 or so clones, about 70% found once. Sample: skin, taken at week 0. The origin of the receptors is a human donor with alopecia areata.

V and J are TRBV7-2 and TRBJ2-4, with 9 bases lining up with TRBD1. Germline CDR1 is SGHTA and CDR2 is FQGNSA. Germline trimming cut 6 bases from V and 8 bases from J; bases unmatched to any gene: 2. The length of the CDR3 is 12 residues. The CDR3 DNA follows: TGTGCCAGCAGGGGGGACAGGGACATTCAGTACTTC. This translates into CASRGDRDIQYF.

The rearrangement joins TRBV7-9 to TRBJ2-1; a weak D match, TRBD2 (5 bases). Trimming cost V 1 base and J 5 bases, with 12 bases left between them. The CDR3 is 15 amino acids. CDR1 is SEHNR, CDR2 FQNEAQ, per germline (reference sequence). CDR3 sequence reads: CASSLDRTENNEQFF. The DNA for the CDR3 is TGTGCCAGCAGCTTAGACCGGACTGAAAACAATGAGCAGTTCTTC.

J is TRBJ2-2 and V is TRBV5-1, with a weak D call TRBD1 (6 bases). Germline loops: CDR1 SGHRS, CDR2 YFSETQ. V was pared by 1 base and J by 4 bases, with 14 bases between. The CDR3 totals 16 residues. For the CDR3, the DNA is TGCGCCAGCAGCTTGATTGGGGGCGCGGTCACCGGGGAGCTGTTTTTT. It encodes CASSLIGGAVTGELFF.

The genes are TRBV23-1 and TRBJ2-7, with 12 bases identical to TRBD1. TRBV23-1 is an open reading frame whose function is uncertain. CDR3 length: 17 residues. V lost 4 bases, J lost 7 bases, and 14 bases stayed unmatched. The CDR3 DNA sequence: TGCGCCAGCAGTCTCGCTCAGTACCGGGACAGGGGGCGGGAGCAGTACTTC. This codes for CASSLAQYRDRGREQYF.

The rearrangement links TRBV7-3 to TRBJ1-5; 12 nucleotides match TRBD1. This CDR3 comprises 17 residues. V lost 2 bases and J lost 1; bases outside the gene matches: 3. Germline-derived CDR1 and CDR2 are SGHTA and FQGTGA. The CDR3 region has the DNA TGTGCCAGCAGCTTAGGGGGACAGGGGGCGAGCAATCAGCCCCAGCATTTT. It codes for CASSLGGQGASNQPQHF.

This clone was detected only a few times. The chain links TRBV7-9 to TRBJ2-5; 8 bases align to TRBD1. With V trimmed by 5 bases and J by 5 bases, 10 bases remained unmatched. Germline loops: CDR1 SEHNR, CDR2 FQNEAQ (reference sequence). The CDR3 has 15 residues. The CDR3 reads CASSGGQAFRETQYF. The CDR3, as DNA: TGTGCCAGCAGCGGGGGACAGGCCTTTCGGGAGACCCAGTACTTC.

The rearrangement joins TRBV6-6 to TRBJ2-3, with no clear D. The CDR3 length is 13 residues. The germline V gene encodes CDR1 MNHNY and CDR2 SVGAGI (reference sequence). V was cut by 6 bases and J by 0 bases, with 7 bases left in between. DNA for the CDR3: TGTGCCAGCAGGAGATCTAGCACAGATACGCAGTATTTT. Protein product: CASRRSSTDTQYF.

This clone was counted a single time. This chain uses TRBV6-5 with TRBJ2-7, with 10 bases aligning to TRBD1. The CDR3 totals 14 residues. CDR1 and CDR2 (germline): MNHEY, SVGAGI. V was clipped by 6 bases and J by 4 bases; unmatched bases: 6. Here the CDR3 reads CASSYGQGGYEQYF. The DNA for the CDR3 is TGTGCCAGCAGCTACGGACAGGGGGGATACGAGCAGTACTTC.

This clone was detected once. The chain uses TRBV5-1 and TRBJ1-2, with 8 bases matching TRBD1. Germline loops: CDR1 SGHRS, CDR2 YFSETQ. Germline trimming cut 0 bases from V and 7 bases from J; bases unmatched to any gene: 2. This CDR3 spans 13 amino acids. CDR3 bases: TGCGCCAGCAGCTTGGCAACAGGGGGTGGCTACACCTTC. Translation: CASSLATGGGYTF.

This clone appeared a few times. This chain joins TRBV5-6 and TRBJ1-2, with a weak D call TRBD1 (5 bases). Trimming stripped 0 bases from V and 13 bases from J, with 16 bases between. The CDR3 runs 13 residues. Germline V CDR1 and CDR2: SGHDT, YYEEEE. The CDR3 coding sequence is TGTGCCAGCAGCTTGGCCGGGGCAGGACACCCCACCTTC. Residues: CASSLAGAGHPTF.

The J gene is TRBJ2-2, the V gene TRBV30; no reliable D call. CDR3 length equals 14 residues. Trimming pared 0 bases from V and 5 bases from J, leaving 10 bases between. Per germline, CDR1 GTSNPN and CDR2 SVGIG (reference sequence). In DNA form, the CDR3 reads TGTGCCTGGAGTGTACATGCGCTTACCGGGGAGCTGTTTTTT. It yields the protein CAWSVHALTGELFF.

This chain uses TRBV27 with TRBJ1-2, with a weak D call TRBD1 (5 bases). Germline V gene lookup returns CDR1 MNHEY and CDR2 SMNVEV (reference sequence). The CDR3 extends over 15 amino acids. Trimming shortened V by 8 bases and J by 1 base, and 17 bases separated the two germline ends. The CDR3 coding sequence is TGTGCCAGCGGATCCGCAGGGTACATTAACTATGGCTACACCTTC. It specifies CASGSAGYINYGYTF.

This chain uses TRBV19 with TRBJ2-1; D unclear. This CDR3 is built from 14 residues. V was cut by 3 bases and J by 6 bases, with 12 bases left in between. CDR1 and CDR2 from the germline V gene are LNHDA and SQIVND (reference sequence). In nucleotides, the CDR3 is TGTGCCAGTAGTATCCCCTACTCCACCAATGAGCAGTTCTTC. This codes for CASSIPYSTNEQFF.

The CDR3 sequence: CASTGRVANYGYTF. In nucleotides, the CDR3 is TGTGCCAGCACCGGAAGGGTAGCTAACTATGGCTACACCTTC. The rearrangement uses TRBV7-2 and TRBJ1-2; D is uncertain. From germline, CDR1 is SGHTA and CDR2 FQGNSA. This CDR3 has 14 residues. Trimming cost V 7 bases and J 0 bases, with 12 bases left between them.

The rearrangement uses TRBV7-2 and TRBJ2-7; unclear D gene. The CDR3 totals 11 residues. Trimming stripped 5 bases from V and 4 bases from J, with 6 bases between. Germline CDR1 is SGHTA and CDR2 is FQGNSA. The CDR3 coding sequence is TGTGCCAGCAGCAGGAGTTACGAGCAGTACTTC. Its translation is CASSRSYEQYF. The full variable domain, with the rest looked up from reference TRBV7-2 and TRBJ2-7, is GAGVSQSPSNKVTEKGKDVELRCDPISGHTALYWYRQSLGQGLEFLIYFQGNSAPDKSGLPSDRFSAERTGGSVSTLTIQRTQQEDSAVYLCASSRSYEQYFGPGTRLTVT.

This chain connects TRBV6-1 to TRBJ2-7; no reliable D call. Between the trimmed V and J ends, which lost 0 bases and 2 bases, there was a span of 14 bases. The V gene's germline CDR1 is MNHNS and CDR2 SASEGT. The CDR3 has 16 residues. This CDR3 reads CASSEAAVGTPYEQYF. The CDR3 DNA reads TGTGCCAGCAGTGAAGCTGCTGTCGGCACTCCCTACGAGCAGTACTTC.

For this clone: Distinct nucleotide sequences in the sample also encode this CDR3. The V and J genes are TRBV30 and TRBJ1-6; tentative D call: TRBD1 (6 bases). Germline CDR1 GTSNPN, CDR2 SVGIG (reference sequence). This CDR3 is built from 16 residues. Trimming pared 8 bases from V and 9 bases from J, leaving 26 bases between. The CDR3 sequence is CAGRVRGAGASSPLHF. In DNA, the CDR3 is TGTGCCGGGCGGGTCCGGGGGGCGGGGGCGAGTTCACCCCTCCACTTT. The full variable domain, with the rest looked up from reference TRBV30 and TRBJ1-6, is SQTIHQWPATLVQPVGSPLSLECTVEGTSNPNLYWYRQAAGRGLQLLFYSVGIGQISSEVPQNLSASRPQDRQFILSSKKLLLSDSGFYLCAGRVRGAGASSPLHFGNGTRLTVT.

This clone has only a few counts. One junction end does not reproduce the germline sequence, and a read error may be involved. V gene TRBV11-2 combines with J gene TRBJ2-2; maybe TRBD1 (5 bases). CDR1 is SGHAT and CDR2 is FQNNGV in the germline V gene. This CDR3 is 13 amino acids long. The CDR3 loop reads CAGRAANTGELFF. DNA of the CDR3: TGTGCCGGCAGGGCTGCGAACACCGGGGAGCTGTTTTTT.

The chain employs TRBV6-5 and TRBJ1-3, with D tentatively TRBD1 (5 bases). Germline lookup yields CDR1 MNHEY and CDR2 SVGAGI. The CDR3 covers 14 residues. V was shortened by 5 bases and J by 0 bases, with 8 bases between the two germline ends. CDR3 nucleotides: TGTGCCAGCAGTCAGGGCTTCTCTGGAAACACCATATATTTT. Encoded protein: CASSQGFSGNTIYF.

The chain employs TRBV30 and TRBJ2-1, with 7 positions matching TRBD1. V lost 3 bases, J lost 0 bases, and 2 bases stayed unmatched. The length of the CDR3 is 14 residues. Germline assignment: CDR1 GTSNPN and CDR2 SVGIG (reference sequence). CDR3 protein: CAWRWTGSYNEQFF. The CDR3 DNA follows: TGTGCCTGGAGGTGGACAGGCTCCTACAATGAGCAGTTCTTC.

The chain uses TRBV27 and TRBJ2-1; TRBD2 matches 7 bases. This CDR3 has 14 amino acids. Germline loops: CDR1 MNHEY, CDR2 SMNVEV (reference sequence). V lost 3 bases and J lost 7; bases outside the gene matches: 6. The CDR3 region is CASSFSTSRNEQFF. In DNA, the CDR3 is TGTGCCAGCAGTTTTTCGACTAGCAGGAATGAGCAGTTCTTC.

This chain connects TRBV4-2 to TRBJ1-6; no reliable D call. Per germline, CDR1 LGHNA and CDR2 YNFKEQ. The CDR3 is 13 residues long. Trimming removed 1 base at V and 9 bases at J, with 7 bases between. CDR3 bases: TGTGCCAGCAGCCAAGCCAGAGGTTCACCCCTCCACTTT. This translates into CASSQARGSPLHF.

The rearrangement joins TRBV6-6 to TRBJ1-5; weak D call: TRBD1 (5 bases). The germline V and J ends were trimmed by 8 bases and 0 bases, with 14 bases remaining between them. The CDR3 spans 15 residues. Looked up from germline, CDR1 is MNHNY and CDR2 is SVGAGI (reference sequence). The CDR3 reads CASGVLGDSNQPQHF. The DNA for the CDR3 is TGTGCCAGCGGAGTTCTAGGGGATAGCAATCAGCCCCAGCATTTT.

This chain joins TRBV7-9 and TRBJ1-6; D remains ambiguous. The CDR3 consists of 15 residues. V lost 2 bases and J lost 8, with 13 bases in between. CDR1 SEHNR and CDR2 FQNEAQ come from the germline V gene (reference sequence). CDR3 nucleotide sequence: TGTGCCAGCAGCTTATATCGTGACACTTATTCACCCCTCCACTTT. It encodes CASSLYRDTYSPLHF.

There are a few counts of this clone. The chain recombines TRBV7-2 with TRBJ2-5; TRBD2 aligns across 12 bases. V shed 3 bases, J shed 4 bases, and the junction held 12 bases outside the gene matches. CDR3 length: 18 residues. Germline-derived CDR1 and CDR2 are SGHTA and FQGNSA. For the CDR3, the DNA is TGTGCCAGCAGCTTGGACGGGGCTAGCGGGGGGGCGGCAGAGACCCAGTACTTC. Its translation: CASSLDGASGGAAETQYF.

As regards this clone: One end of the junction does not line up with germline, which may come from a read error. V and J are TRBV2 and TRBJ2-5, with TRBD2 identical over 7 bases. CDR1 SNHLY and CDR2 FYNNEI come from the germline V gene. The CDR3 sequence is 13 residues long. The CDR3 is CASTLADSYEQHF. The CDR3 nucleotides read TGTGCCAGCACTCTAGCGGATTCCTACGAGCAGCACTTC.

V usage is TRBV4-1 and J usage is TRBJ2-6; D is perhaps TRBD1 (5 bases). The CDR3 is 19 residues long. CDR1 MGHRA and CDR2 YSYEKL come from the germline V gene. The germline V and J ends were trimmed by 0 bases and 0 bases, with 15 bases remaining between them. The CDR3 sequence: CASSQDLGQAVSGANVLTF. DNA of the CDR3: TGCGCCAGCAGCCAAGATTTGGGGCAGGCCGTCTCTGGGGCCAACGTCCTGACTTTC.